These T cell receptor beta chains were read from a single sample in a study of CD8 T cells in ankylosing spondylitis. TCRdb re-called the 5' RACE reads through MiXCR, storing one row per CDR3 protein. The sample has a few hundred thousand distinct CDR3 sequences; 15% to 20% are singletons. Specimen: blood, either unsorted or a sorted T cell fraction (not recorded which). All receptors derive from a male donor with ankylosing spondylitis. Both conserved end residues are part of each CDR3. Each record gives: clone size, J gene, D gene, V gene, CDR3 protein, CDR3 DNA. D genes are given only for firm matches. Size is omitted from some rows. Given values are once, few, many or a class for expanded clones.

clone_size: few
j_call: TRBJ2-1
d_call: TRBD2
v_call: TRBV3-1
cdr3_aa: CASSQVGTSVFAFYNEQFF
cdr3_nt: TGTGCCAGCAGCCAAGTAGGGACTAGCGTGTTCGCTTTCTACAATGAGCAGTTCTTC

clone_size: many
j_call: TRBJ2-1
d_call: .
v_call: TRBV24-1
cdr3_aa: CATSGQGQFF
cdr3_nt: TGTGCCACCAGTGGGCAGGGGCAGTTCTTC

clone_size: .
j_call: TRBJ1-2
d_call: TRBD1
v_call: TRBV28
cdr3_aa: CASSPGDRGQLGYTF
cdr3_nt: TGTGCCAGCAGTCCTGGGGACAGGGGCCAACTTGGCTACACCTTC

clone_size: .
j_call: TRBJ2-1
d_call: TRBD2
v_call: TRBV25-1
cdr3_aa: CASSKAGTDHNEQFF
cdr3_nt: TGTGCCAGCAGTAAAGCGGGGACGGATCACAATGAGCAGTTCTTC

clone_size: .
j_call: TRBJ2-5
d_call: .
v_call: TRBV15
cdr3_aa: CATSRDQKGGAGTQYF
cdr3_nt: TGTGCCACCAGCAGAGATCAGAAAGGGGGAGCTGGGACCCAGTACTTC

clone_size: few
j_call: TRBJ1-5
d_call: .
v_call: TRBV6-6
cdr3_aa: CASSYPQQPQHF
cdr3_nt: TGTGCCAGCAGTTACCCCCAGCAGCCCCAGCATTTT

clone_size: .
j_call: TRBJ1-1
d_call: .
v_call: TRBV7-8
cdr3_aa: CASSYRARDTEAFF
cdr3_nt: TGTGCCAGCAGCTACAGGGCCCGGGACACTGAAGCTTTCTTT

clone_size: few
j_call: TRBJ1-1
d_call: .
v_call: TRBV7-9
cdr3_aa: CASSLALGPDLAFF
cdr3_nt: TGTGCCAGCAGCTTGGCTTTGGGGCCCGATTTAGCTTTCTTT

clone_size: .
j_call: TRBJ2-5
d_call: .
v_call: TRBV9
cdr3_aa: CASSAGGPLQETQYF
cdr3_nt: TGTGCCAGCAGCGCCGGTGGACCTCTCCAAGAGACCCAGTACTTC

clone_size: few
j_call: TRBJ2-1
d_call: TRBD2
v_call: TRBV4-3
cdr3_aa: CASSQGPSGRAANEQFF
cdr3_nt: TGCGCCAGCAGCCAAGGTCCGAGCGGGAGGGCCGCCAATGAGCAGTTCTTC

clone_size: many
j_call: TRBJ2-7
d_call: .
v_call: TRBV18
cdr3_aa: CASSETAKVSYEQYF
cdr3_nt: TGTGCCAGCTCAGAAACAGCAAAAGTCTCCTACGAGCAGTACTTC

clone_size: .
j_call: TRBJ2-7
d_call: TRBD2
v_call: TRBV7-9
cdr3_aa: CASSRGGTRLFTVEQYF
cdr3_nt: TGTGCCAGCAGCAGAGGCGGGACTAGACTTTTTACTGTCGAGCAGTACTTC

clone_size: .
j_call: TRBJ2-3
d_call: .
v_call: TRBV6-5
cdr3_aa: CASSYAFGRDTQYF
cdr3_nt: TGTGCCAGCAGTTACGCGTTCGGAAGAGATACGCAGTATTTT

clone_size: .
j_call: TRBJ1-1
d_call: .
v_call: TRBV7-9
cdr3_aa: CASTLIRDASEAFF
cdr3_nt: TGTGCCAGCACCCTCATCAGGGACGCCTCTGAAGCTTTCTTT

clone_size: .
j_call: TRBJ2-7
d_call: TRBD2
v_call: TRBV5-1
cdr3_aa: CASSLGGTTVYEQYF
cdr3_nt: TGCGCCAGCAGCCTGGGGGGGACTACCGTCTACGAGCAGTACTTC

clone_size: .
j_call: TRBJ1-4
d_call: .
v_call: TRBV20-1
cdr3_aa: CSARARFSATNEKLFF
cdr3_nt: TGCAGTGCTAGAGCCCGGTTTTCGGCAACTAATGAAAAACTGTTTTTT

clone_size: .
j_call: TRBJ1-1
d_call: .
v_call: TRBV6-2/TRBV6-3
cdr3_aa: CASRRRTDTEAFF
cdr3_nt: TGTGCCAGCAGACGAAGGACAGACACTGAAGCTTTCTTT

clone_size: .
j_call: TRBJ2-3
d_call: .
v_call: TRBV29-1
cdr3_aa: CSVTEGTDTQYF
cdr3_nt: TGCAGCGTTACCGAGGGCACAGATACGCAGTATTTT

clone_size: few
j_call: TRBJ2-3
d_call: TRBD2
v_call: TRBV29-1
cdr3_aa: CSVVGGGSTDTQYF
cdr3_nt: TGCAGCGTTGTGGGCGGGGGAAGTACAGATACGCAGTATTTT

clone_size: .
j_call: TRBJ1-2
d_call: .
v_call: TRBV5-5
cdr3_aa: CASSSPTGRNGYTF
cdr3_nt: TGTGCCAGCAGCTCACCTACGGGACGGAATGGCTACACCTTC

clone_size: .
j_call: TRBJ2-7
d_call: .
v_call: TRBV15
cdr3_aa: CATSTRKGGPYEQYF
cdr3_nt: TGTGCCACCAGCACCCGGAAGGGGGGGCCGTACGAGCAGTACTTC

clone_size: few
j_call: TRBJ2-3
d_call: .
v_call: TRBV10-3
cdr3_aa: CAISGGHTDTQYF
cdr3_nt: TGTGCCATCAGTGGGGGACACACAGATACGCAGTATTTT

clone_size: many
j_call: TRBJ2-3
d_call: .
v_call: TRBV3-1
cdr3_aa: CASSQEGRPSPVVADTQYF
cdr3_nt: TGTGCCAGCAGCCAAGAGGGCAGACCCTCCCCGGTTGTGGCAGATACGCAGTATTTT

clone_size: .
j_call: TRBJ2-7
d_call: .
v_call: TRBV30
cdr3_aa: CAWSVFGYEQYF
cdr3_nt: TGTGCCTGGAGCGTATTCGGATACGAGCAGTACTTC

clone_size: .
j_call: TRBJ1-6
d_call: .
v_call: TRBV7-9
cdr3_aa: CASSLEQSPLHF
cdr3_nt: TGTGCCAGCAGCTTAGAGCAATCACCCCTCCACTTT

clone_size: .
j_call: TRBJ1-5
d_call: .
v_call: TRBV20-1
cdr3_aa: CSARGGSSGSQPQHF
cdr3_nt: TGCAGTGCTAGAGGGGGTTCGTCGGGGTCACAGCCCCAGCATTTT

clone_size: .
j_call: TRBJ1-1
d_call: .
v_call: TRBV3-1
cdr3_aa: CASSQDSEGRAFF
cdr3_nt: TGTGCCAGCAGCCAAGATTCGGAGGGGAGGGCTTTCTTT

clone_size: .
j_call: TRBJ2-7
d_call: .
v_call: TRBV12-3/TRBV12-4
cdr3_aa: CASSPGHPHYEQYF
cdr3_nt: TGTGCCAGCAGCCCGGGACATCCCCACTACGAGCAGTACTTC

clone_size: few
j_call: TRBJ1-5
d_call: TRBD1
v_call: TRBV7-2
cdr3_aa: CASSLAGDRVPNQPQHF
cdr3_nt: TGTGCCAGCAGCTTAGCGGGGGACAGGGTTCCCAATCAGCCCCAGCATTTT

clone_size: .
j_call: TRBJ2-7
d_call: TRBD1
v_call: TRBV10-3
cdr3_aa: CAAAPTGGSYEQYF
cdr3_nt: TGTGCCGCAGCACCGACAGGGGGGTCCTACGAGCAGTACTTC

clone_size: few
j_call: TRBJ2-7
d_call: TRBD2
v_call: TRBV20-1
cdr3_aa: CSQGTSGMGYEQYF
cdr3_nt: TGCAGCCAGGGGACTAGCGGGATGGGATACGAGCAGTACTTC

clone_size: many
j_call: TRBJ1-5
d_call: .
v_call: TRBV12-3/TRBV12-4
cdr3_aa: CASSFGGAGNQPQHF
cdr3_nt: TGTGCCAGCAGTTTTGGGGGGGCGGGCAATCAGCCCCAGCATTTT

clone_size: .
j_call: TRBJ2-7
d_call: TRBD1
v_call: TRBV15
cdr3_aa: CATSRARSQGSYEQYF
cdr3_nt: TGTGCCACCAGCAGAGCTAGATCACAGGGGTCCTACGAGCAGTACTTC

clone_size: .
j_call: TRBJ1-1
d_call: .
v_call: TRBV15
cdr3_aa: CATSRLNRVGLDTEAFF
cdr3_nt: TGTGCCACCAGCAGATTAAACAGGGTTGGTTTGGACACTGAAGCTTTCTTT

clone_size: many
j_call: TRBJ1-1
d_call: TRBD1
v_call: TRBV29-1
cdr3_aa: CSVEGGQGGGEAFF
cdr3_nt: TGCAGCGTTGAAGGAGGGCAGGGGGGTGGAGAAGCTTTCTTT

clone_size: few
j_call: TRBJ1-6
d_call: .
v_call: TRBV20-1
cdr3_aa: CSARGGYNSPLHF
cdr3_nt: TGCAGTGCTAGGGGGGGGTATAATTCACCCCTCCACTTT

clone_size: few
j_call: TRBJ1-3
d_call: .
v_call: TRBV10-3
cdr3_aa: CAITQASGNTIYF
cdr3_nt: TGTGCCATCACCCAGGCCTCTGGAAACACCATATATTTT

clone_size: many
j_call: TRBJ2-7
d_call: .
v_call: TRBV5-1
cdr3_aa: CASSLGVTLYEQYF
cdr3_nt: TGCGCCAGCAGCTTGGGGGTCACACTCTACGAGCAGTACTTC

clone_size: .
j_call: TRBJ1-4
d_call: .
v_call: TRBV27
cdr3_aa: CASSKDPWGEKLFF
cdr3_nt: TGTGCCAGCAGTAAGGACCCTTGGGGTGAAAAACTGTTTTTT

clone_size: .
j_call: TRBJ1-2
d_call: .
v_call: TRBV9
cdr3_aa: CASSVVPTAYGYTF
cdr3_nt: TGTGCCAGCAGCGTAGTGCCGACAGCATATGGCTACACCTTC

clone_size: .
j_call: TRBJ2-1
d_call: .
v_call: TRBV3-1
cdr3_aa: CASRKESYNEQFF
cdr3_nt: TGTGCCAGCAGAAAGGAGTCCTACAATGAGCAGTTCTTC

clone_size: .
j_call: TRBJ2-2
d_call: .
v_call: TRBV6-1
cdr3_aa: CASKVGPYTGELFF
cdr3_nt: TGTGCCAGCAAAGTCGGGCCGTACACCGGGGAGCTGTTTTTT

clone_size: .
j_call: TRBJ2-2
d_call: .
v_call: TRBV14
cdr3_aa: CASSQLRQNTGELFF
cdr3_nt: TGTGCCAGCAGCCAATTGAGACAGAACACCGGGGAGCTGTTTTTT

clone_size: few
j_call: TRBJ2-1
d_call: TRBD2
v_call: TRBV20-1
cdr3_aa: CSARGWSVLAGGFSSYNEQFF
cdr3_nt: TGCAGTGCTAGAGGATGGTCTGTCCTAGCGGGAGGTTTTAGCTCCTACAATGAGCAGTTCTTC

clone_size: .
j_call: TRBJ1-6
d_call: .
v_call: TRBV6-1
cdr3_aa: CASRSGSYNSPLHF
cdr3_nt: TGTGCCAGCAGATCGGGCTCCTATAATTCACCCCTCCACTTT